Listed below are T cell receptor beta chains from one sample, sequenced in a study of OX40 agonist ivuxolimab in advanced cancers. Measured with immunoSEQ multiplex PCR; TCRdb has only the in-frame clones, and not every one. Of about 82,000 clones in the sample, about 85% were seen once. This specimen consisted of CD4+ or CD8+ T cells sorted from blood, obtained in a trial of the OX40 agonist ivuxolimab. The receptor set was obtained from an adult with an advanced solid tumor such as melanoma, head and neck, liver or kidney cancer. The conserved cysteine and the conserved F or W are not part of the CDR3 here.

TRBV6-5	TRBJ1-1	ASNRQGGTEAF
TRBV29-1	TRBJ2-3	SLRTDDPDTQY
TRBV28	TRBJ1-5	ASSPSVPVQPQH
TRBV2	TRBJ2-7	ASREQGYEQY
TRBV5-4	TRBJ2-5	ASSLSLAGVSETQY
TRBV9	TRBJ2-7	ASSVVGSGAEQY
TRBV28	TRBJ1-1	ASSPVSGGGTEAF
TRBV5-1	TRBJ1-1	ASSPPNPNTEAF
TRBV7-9	TRBJ2-7	ASSLIGQGVDEQY
TRBV6-5	TRBJ1-5	ASSTRQGRNQPQH
TRBV7-2	TRBJ1-5	ASSFPGTANQPQH
TRBV5-6	TRBJ2-7	ASSLYSGTYEQY
TRBV14	TRBJ2-2	ASSQLANTGELF
TRBV28	TRBJ1-5	ASLRDLNQPQH
TRBV7-9	TRBJ1-5	ASSAVGSADNQPQH
TRBV7-2	TRBJ2-5	ASSISGDYQETQY
TRBV7-6	TRBJ1-1	ASSSPRTGLNTEAF
TRBV29-1	TRBJ2-1	STPRDSPEGEQF
TRBV5-6	TRBJ2-7	ASSLLRGYEQY
TRBV4-3	TRBJ2-3	ASSQDPPGGGPITDTQY
TRBV7-2	TRBJ2-1	ASSFRGSGSYNEQF
TRBV18	TRBJ2-5	ASSEGQGGQETQY
TRBV28	TRBJ2-7	ASSLGTQYEQY
TRBV25-1	TRBJ2-1	ASSPRGDNEQF
TRBV11-1	TRBJ1-1	ASSLVGGNTEAF
TRBV11-3	TRBJ2-1	ASSFGGDRNEQF
TRBV19	TRBJ2-1	ASSPQTGFANEQF
TRBV25-1	TRBJ1-1	ASSFRGAKAF
TRBV5-1	TRBJ2-5	ASSLGVMGSTFQETQY
TRBV30	TRBJ2-5	AWRVHGPQETQY
TRBV2	TRBJ2-7	ASRVITYEQY
TRBV7-3	TRBJ2-7	ASSPGDVGPYEQY
TRBV2	TRBJ1-1	ASTGFGNTEAF
TRBV28	TRBJ2-5	ASSLGLGTEHQETQY
TRBV5-1	TRBJ2-1	ASSGILSGGADEQF
TRBV29-1	TRBJ2-5	SDTTGAGETQY
TRBV10-3	TRBJ1-4	AISDHGQGLEEKLF
TRBV11-2	TRBJ2-5	ASGRETQY
TRBV10-2	TRBJ1-1	ASSQQGSTEAF
TRBV29-1	TRBJ2-7	SVWTGAYEQY
TRBV29-1	TRBJ1-1	SVERGERRMTEAF
TRBV28	TRBJ2-3	ASRKYSRDTDTQY
TRBV7-2	TRBJ2-3	ASSLDRGTDTQY
TRBV6-1	TRBJ1-5	ASGQGMGQPQH
TRBV6-6	TRBJ2-3	ASSLLDTQY
TRBV2	TRBJ1-1	ASRAGQGEAF
TRBV27	TRBJ2-7	ASSQGAVYEQY
TRBV7-8	TRBJ2-7	ASSTPGGGAHEQY
TRBV10-3	TRBJ1-5	AISAAGRGSNQPQH
TRBV10-3	TRBJ2-5	AISERGAQETQY
TRBV5-6	TRBJ2-3	ASIQAGGLTDTQY
TRBV2	TRBJ2-1	ASSDDLGNEQF
TRBV5-6	TRBJ2-7	ASSQDGPLSYEQY